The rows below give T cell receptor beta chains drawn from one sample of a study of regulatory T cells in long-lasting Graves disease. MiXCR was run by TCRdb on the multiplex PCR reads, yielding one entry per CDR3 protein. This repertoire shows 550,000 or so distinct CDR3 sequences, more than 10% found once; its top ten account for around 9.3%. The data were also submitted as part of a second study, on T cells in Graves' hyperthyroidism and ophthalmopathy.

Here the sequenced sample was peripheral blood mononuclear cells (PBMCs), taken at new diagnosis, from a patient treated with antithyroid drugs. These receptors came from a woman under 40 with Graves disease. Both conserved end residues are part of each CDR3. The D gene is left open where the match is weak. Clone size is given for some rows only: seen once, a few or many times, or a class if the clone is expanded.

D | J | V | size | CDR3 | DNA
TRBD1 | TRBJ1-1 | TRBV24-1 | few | CATSAGQGAPIRF | TGTGCCACCAGTGCCGGACAGGGGGCGCCTATACGGTTT
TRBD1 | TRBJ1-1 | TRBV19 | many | CASSMTGLNTEAFF | TGTGCCAGTAGTATGACAGGGCTGAACACTGAAGCTTTCTTT
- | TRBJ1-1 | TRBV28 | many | CASSSPSRGRGLEAFF | TGTGCCAGCAGCAGTCCGTCTCGAGGACGGGGGCTTGAAGCTTTCTTT
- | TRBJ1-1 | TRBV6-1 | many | CASRTTGSRLNTEAFF | TGTGCCAGCAGGACCACAGGGAGTCGCCTCAACACTGAAGCTTTCTTT
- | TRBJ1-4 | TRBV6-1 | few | CASSEYGAPNEKLFF | TGTGCCAGCAGTGAATACGGAGCACCGAATGAAAAACTGTTTTTT
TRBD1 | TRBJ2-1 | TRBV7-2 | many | CASSSRQGHNEQFF | TGTGCCAGCAGCTCAAGACAGGGCCACAATGAGCAGTTCTTC
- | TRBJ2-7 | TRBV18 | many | CASSPVQIHKEQYF | TGTGCCAGCTCACCAGTACAGATCCACAAGGAGCAGTACTTC
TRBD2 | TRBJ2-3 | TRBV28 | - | CAGSLGTSGRASTDTQYF | TGTGCCGGCAGTTTGGGGACTAGCGGGAGAGCTAGCACAGATACGCAGTATTTT
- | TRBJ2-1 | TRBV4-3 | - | CASSQVLGQYSPNEQFF | TGCGCCAGCAGCCAAGTTCTTGGGCAGTACTCTCCCAATGAGCAGTTCTTC
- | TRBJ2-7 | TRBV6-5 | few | CASSYSGATGEQYF | TGTGCCAGCAGTTACTCGGGGGCAACGGGCGAGCAGTACTTC
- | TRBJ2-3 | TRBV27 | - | CASRKVDTQYF | TGTGCCAGCCGTAAGGTAGATACGCAGTATTTT
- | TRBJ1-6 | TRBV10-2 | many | CASSETGLTYNSPLHF | TGCGCCAGCAGTGAGACCGGGTTAACATACAATTCACCCCTCCACTTT
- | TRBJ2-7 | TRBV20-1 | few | CSARGFTYEQYF | TGCAGTGCTAGGGGGTTTACCTACGAGCAGTACTTC
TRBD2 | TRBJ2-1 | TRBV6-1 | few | CASRWTSGDEQFF | TGTGCCAGCAGATGGACTAGCGGGGACGAGCAGTTCTTC
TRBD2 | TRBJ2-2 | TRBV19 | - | CASSPYPLAGGPSGELFF | TGTGCCAGTAGTCCCTACCCCCTAGCGGGAGGGCCATCCGGGGAGCTGTTTTTT
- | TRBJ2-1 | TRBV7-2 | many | CASSQRPFLSSYNEQFF | TGTGCCAGCAGCCAGAGGCCATTTTTGAGCTCCTACAATGAGCAGTTCTTC
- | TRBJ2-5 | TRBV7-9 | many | CASSLRSFDREETQYF | TGTGCCAGCAGCTTAAGGTCCTTCGACAGAGAAGAGACCCAGTACTTC
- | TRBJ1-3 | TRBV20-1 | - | CSARQGGNTIYF | TGCAGTGCTAGACAGGGTGGAAACACCATATATTTT
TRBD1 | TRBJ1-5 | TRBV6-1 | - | CARRADRASQPQHF | TGTGCCAGAAGGGCAGACAGGGCAAGTCAGCCCCAGCATTTT
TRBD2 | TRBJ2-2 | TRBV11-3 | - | CASRAGAGELFF | TGTGCCAGCAGAGCGGGGGCCGGGGAGCTGTTTTTT
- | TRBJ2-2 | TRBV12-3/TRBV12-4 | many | CASSSRPRGTGELFF | TGTGCCAGCAGCTCCCGTCCCCGAGGGACCGGGGAGCTGTTTTTT